This TCR beta chain came from a study of CD8 T cell repertoires and HIV-1 epitope variants. Study at large: Controls were a CMV, EBV and flu peptide pool, Ebola AY9 negative control, and no-peptide well. 1M T cells were kept uncultured as a baseline.

As for this clone: Its antigen is unidentified.

Only in-frame clones appear in the TCRdb table, and some are missing; sequencing was by immunoSEQ multiplex PCR. The data contain 4,500 to 6,000 clones, nearly 70% of them singletons. V lost 5 bases to trimming and J lost 2 bases; unmatched junction nucleotides: 5. The germline V gene has CDR1 LNHDA and CDR2 SQIVND (reference sequence). This CDR3 region has 15 residues. The source is a male donor with HIV. Sequencing was carried out using cultured CD8+ T cells derived from PBMCs. The chain joins TRBV19 to TRBJ2-7, with TRBD2 matching over 11 bases. In nucleotides, the CDR3 is TGTGCCAGTAGTTTGGGACTAGCGGTAACCTACGAGCAGTACTTC. Translation gives CASSLGLAVTYEQYF. The whole variable domain, remainder taken from reference TRBV19 and TRBJ2-7, is DGGITQSPKYLFRKEGQNVTLSCEQNLNHDAMYWYRQDPGQGLRLIYYSQIVNDFQKGDIAEGYSVSREKKESFPLTVTSAQKNPTAFYLCASSLGLAVTYEQYFGPGTRLTVT.